This is a list of T cell receptor beta chains from one sample in a study of cytomegalovirus exposure and HLA in healthy donors. Produced via immunoSEQ multiplex PCR; TCRdb's table is partial and in-frame only. The repertoire holds 75,000 to 90,000 clones, with 90% to 96% as singletons. The sequenced sample was PBMCs. The receptors come from a man younger than 35 in good health and CMV-seropositive. Both conserved end residues are part of each CDR3. Each record gives: D gene, V gene, clone size, J gene, CDR3 protein, CDR3 DNA. The D gene is left open where the match is weak. The size entry is marked missing in some rows and otherwise reads once, few, many or a size class.

-	TRBV28	-	TRBJ2-4	CASSSPVAKNIQYF	TGTGCCAGCTCTTCTCCAGTAGCCAAAAACATTCAGTACTTC
-	TRBV5-6	-	TRBJ1-3	CASSLAGASGNTIYF	TGTGCCAGCAGCTTGGCAGGGGCTTCTGGAAACACCATATATTTT
-	TRBV11-2	-	TRBJ2-7	CASSFDRNYEQYF	TGTGCCAGCAGCTTTGACAGGAACTACGAGCAGTACTTC
-	TRBV4-2	-	TRBJ1-1	CASSQDGGWGEAFF	TGTGCCAGCAGCCAAGATGGAGGTTGGGGTGAAGCTTTCTTT
-	TRBV4-2	-	TRBJ1-4	CASSQDLRTANEKLFF	TGTGCCAGCAGCCAAGATCTCAGGACAGCCAATGAAAAACTGTTTTTT
TRBD1	TRBV19	-	TRBJ2-7	CASRSDRIPYEQYF	TGTGCCAGTAGGTCGGACAGGATCCCCTACGAGCAGTACTTC
-	TRBV7-9	-	TRBJ1-3	CASSLASGFGNTIYF	TGTGCCAGCAGCTTAGCTTCAGGGTTTGGAAACACCATATATTTT
TRBD1	TRBV28	-	TRBJ2-7	CASSTPGQGLLEQYF	TGTGCCAGCAGTACGCCGGGACAGGGGTTACTCGAGCAGTACTTC
-	TRBV4-1	-	TRBJ1-5	CASSQDGDQPQHF	TGCGCCAGCAGCCAAGACGGAGATCAGCCCCAGCATTTT
-	TRBV19	-	TRBJ2-1	CASNTRQSYEQFF	TGTGCCAGTAACACTAGACAATCCTATGAGCAGTTCTTC
TRBD2	TRBV20-1	few	TRBJ2-1	CGTSRYNEQFF	TGTGGGACTAGCAGATACAATGAGCAGTTCTTC
-	TRBV15	-	TRBJ2-1	CATSRDSDEQFF	TGTGCCACCAGCAGAGATTCGGATGAGCAGTTCTTC
TRBD2	TRBV6-5	-	TRBJ2-2	CASSYRLAGDSGELFF	TGTGCCAGCAGTTACCGGCTAGCGGGAGATTCCGGGGAGCTGTTTTTT
TRBD2	TRBV11-2	-	TRBJ2-2	CASSLDPGRGNRGELFF	TGTGCCAGCAGCTTAGATCCCGGGAGGGGCAATCGGGGGGAGCTGTTTTTT
TRBD2	TRBV28	-	TRBJ2-3	CATHNSLAGGPTDTQYF	TGTGCCACCCATAACTCACTAGCGGGAGGACCCACAGATACGCAGTATTTT
-	TRBV2	-	TRBJ2-1	CASPQGNLNNEQFF	TGTGCCAGCCCACAGGGTAACCTTAACAATGAGCAGTTCTTC
TRBD1	TRBV6-5	-	TRBJ2-7	CASRSTGISYEQYF	TGTGCCAGCAGATCGACAGGGATCTCCTACGAGCAGTACTTC